This T cell receptor (beta chain) was captured by sequencing in a study of identical twins (dated by TCRdb to the mid-2010s). For context, the study as a whole: To test whether fetal clonotypes persist, this study deep-sequenced TCR alpha and beta repertoires from monozygotic twins, from unrelated adults of various ages, and from cord blood. To rule out contamination, replicate twin experiments were performed at different times with different library preparation protocols. Broader findings and caveats from the paper: Out-of-frame TCR alpha sharing in monozygotic twins was systematically underestimated by recombination models, whereas sharing between unrelated individuals was in agreement with the recombination models. Out-of-frame TCR alpha sequences shared between twins showed an excess of low generation-probability sequences compared with coincidental sharing between unrelated individuals. Excess twin sharing in beta out-of-frame sequences was weaker because fewer shared sequences lowered the signal-to-noise ratio. Because the same donors could not be followed over many years, the conclusions depended on cross-sectional statistical analysis. Fewer insertions were carried by abundant cord blood beta clonotypes; a weaker similar trend was observed in young adult naive repertoires, while no such trend was observed in memory repertoires. Zero-insertion analyses could be partly confounded by invariant T cells such as MAIT and iNKT, although diverse VJ usage argued against such confounding for most clonotypes.

The library was obtained by 5' RACE. Sequencer: Illumina HiSeq 2000. Template switching introduced a universal primer binding site; the final cDNA contained a unique molecular identifier, enabling accurate counting of TCR cDNA molecules. Specific primers in the conserved constant-segment region were used to synthesize first-strand cDNA for TCR alpha and beta chains. Each cDNA library was double barcoded, with a SMART-Mk sample barcode plus Illumina barcodes, to control for contamination. TruSeq adapter sequences, together with Illumina sample barcodes, were added in two successive PCR steps. The TCR alpha and beta cDNA libraries were sequenced on the Illumina HiSeq platform using custom primers. The source study handled its data this way. MiGEC processed the raw reads to extract unique molecular identifiers, while MiXCR was used to determine the CDR3 positions. Recombination models were inferred per individual with the repgenHMM and IGoR tools using an EM algorithm. The tcR package in R was used for shared clonotype analysis, with sharing normalized by the product of cloneset sizes. Out-of-frame nonproductive sequences were analyzed to study raw recombination free of thymic and clonal selection effects. In-frame beta chains were kept once TCRdb had trimmed the public reads at Q25 with fastp and called clones with MiXCR. Rows are unified per CDR3 protein, each entry keeping the most common DNA and genes. The V and J calls here are based on TCRdb, not the publication. This sample lists more than 400,000 distinct CDR3 sequences; around 15% were detected once. Nearly 0.45% of the sample is held by the ten biggest clonotypes.

With regard to this clonotype: Its antigen has not been determined. Base qualities were left out, and no much larger clone turns up one base away.

The cysteine opens and the phenylalanine closes a CDR3 of 14 amino acids. The CDR3 DNA has 42 bases and is translated from base 1. V loses 1 base, J loses 1 base, and the germline ends lie 4 bases apart. Per the germline V gene, SGHDN is the CDR1 and FVKESK is the CDR2. All donors were healthy Caucasians. The twin cohort consisted of three pairs of female monozygotic twins, all aged 18 to 29 years. Positive isolation kits from Invitrogen were used to isolate the CD4+ and CD8+ T cell populations. The data were also submitted as part of a second study, on yellow fever vaccine responses in identical twins. As the second paper documents: The T cell response to vaccination in identical twins was reported by the authors to appear partly convergent and partly personalized. In the study, vaccine-responding T cell clones were precisely tracked in identical twins.

Sample: CD4+ T cells sorted from blood. The chain joins TRBV14 to TRBJ2-2; too little of a D gene remains to name it. The receptor was derived from a woman under 30 in good health. The DNA sequence follows: TGTGCCAGCAGCCAAGCGAGGAACACCGGGGAGCTGTTTTTT. The translation is CASSQARNTGELFF.